A single sample gave rise to the 18 T cell receptor beta chains below, sequenced in a study of beta chain features in type 1 diabetes. TCRB transcripts that were expressed got sequenced, as all of the isolated RNA had been reverse transcribed. Repertoires were generated with immunoSEQ multiplex PCR, while TCRdb's copy carries only in-frame clones and drops some. The top ten hold roughly 0.016% of the sample, which has roughly 330,000 clones, approximately 11% seen once. Specimen: naive CD4+ T cells from blood. These receptors were obtained from a woman in her twenties or thirties in good health.

This sequence joins TRBV6-6 and TRBJ2-7; 10 bases agree with TRBD1. V shed 4 bases and J 9 bases; nucleotides not matched to a gene: 3. Germline V lookup: CDR1 MNHNY, CDR2 SVGAGI (reference sequence). This CDR3 is built from 12 residues. CDR3 sequence: CASSSTGGRQYF. The CDR3 region has the DNA TGTGCCAGCAGTTCGACAGGGGGCAGGCAGTACTTC.

The chain combines TRBV7-2 with TRBJ2-1; D not resolved. The CDR3 extends over 11 amino acids. Germline V gene lookup returns CDR1 SGHTA and CDR2 FQGNSA. Trimming stripped 3 bases from V and 7 bases from J, with 4 bases between. This CDR3 is CASSFLNEQFF. The CDR3 DNA follows: TGTGCCAGCAGCTTTCTGAATGAGCAGTTCTTC.

There are a few counts of this clone. The genes are TRBV18 and TRBJ1-2; D ambiguous. Deletions cut 3 bases from V and 3 bases from J, with 8 bases between. Germline-derived CDR1 and CDR2 are KGHSH and LQKENI. This CDR3 region has 13 residues. In DNA form, the CDR3 reads TGTGCCAGCTCACCCGGGGTCGACTATGGCTACACCTTC. Protein product: CASSPGVDYGYTF.

This clone was seen only a few times. V and J are TRBV5-1 and TRBJ2-3; unclear D gene. This CDR3 has 13 residues. Looked up from germline, CDR1 is SGHRS and CDR2 is YFSETQ. The V gene lost 4 bases and the J gene lost 3 bases, with 9 bases spanning the gap. The CDR3 bases are TGCGCCAGCAGCCCCCCCTCGACAGATACGCAGTATTTT. Protein sequence: CASSPPSTDTQYF.

The V gene is TRBV7-9, the J gene TRBJ2-5; D is uncertain. The CDR3 consists of 15 residues. Trimming pared 1 base from V and 5 bases from J, leaving 14 bases between. The germline gives CDR1 SEHNR, CDR2 FQNEAQ (reference sequence). In nucleotides, the CDR3 is TGTGCCAGCAGCTTAGTAGGCGGAGAGAGGGAGACCCAGTACTTC. Translation: CASSLVGGERETQYF.

The chain couples TRBV6-5 to TRBJ2-7, with 8 bases matching TRBD1. CDR3 length equals 15 residues. Germline V gene data show CDR1 as MNHEY and CDR2 as SVGAGI. After removal of 5 bases from V and 6 bases from J, the junction contained 12 bases not matched to a gene. Here the CDR3 reads CASSTSGTGASEQYF. The CDR3 nucleotides are TGTGCCAGCAGTACCTCCGGGACAGGAGCGAGCGAGCAGTACTTC.

The V gene is TRBV20-1, the J gene TRBJ2-7; 7 nucleotides match TRBD2. The CDR3 is made up of 10 amino acids. Germline values: CDR1 DFQATT, CDR2 SNEGSKA (reference sequence). V shed 3 bases, J shed 11 bases, and the junction held 4 bases outside the gene matches. The CDR3 DNA is TGCAGTGCTAGGCTGCTAGCGGAGTACTTC. Translation gives CSARLLAEYF.

This chain links TRBV18 with TRBJ2-7; TRBD2 matches 9 bases. The CDR3 runs 15 residues. Germline V gene lookup returns CDR1 KGHSH and CDR2 LQKENI. Trimming took 0 bases from V and 3 from J; bases not matched to a gene: 3. The CDR3 bases are TGTGCCAGCTCACCACCGGGGCGGGAGGGCTACGAGCAGTACTTC. It specifies CASSPPGREGYEQYF.

The J gene is TRBJ1-2, the V gene TRBV18; D remains ambiguous. Trimming removed 6 bases from V and 3 bases from J, with 17 bases in between. Per the germline V gene, CDR1 is KGHSH and CDR2 is LQKENI. This CDR3 contains 15 residues. The CDR3 spells CASSPRVPTDYGYTF. CDR3 in DNA: TGTGCCAGCTCCCCTCGGGTGCCCACCGACTATGGCTACACCTTC.

The sample holds a few counts of this clone. Within the sample, other DNA sequences also encode this same CDR3. The gene calls are TRBV18 and TRBJ2-3; no reliable D call. The germline V gene has CDR1 KGHSH and CDR2 LQKENI. The CDR3 loop spans 14 amino acids. V lost 2 bases and J lost 0, with 6 bases in between. The CDR3 region is CASSPGRSTDTQYF. As DNA, the CDR3 is TGTGCCAGCTCACCAGGCAGAAGCACAGATACGCAGTATTTT.

J is TRBJ2-1 and V is TRBV15, with 8 bases that match TRBD2. The germline gives CDR1 LNHNV, CDR2 YYDKDF (reference sequence). The CDR3 length is 16 residues. The V and J ends lost 0 bases and 3 bases, in that order; junction bases with no gene match: 4. CDR3 sequence: CATSRDLSGNYNEQFF. The CDR3 bases are TGTGCCACCAGCAGAGATCTTAGCGGGAACTACAATGAGCAGTTCTTC.

This clone was detected a few times. The chain combines TRBV5-4 with TRBJ2-7; no clear D. This CDR3 is 15 amino acids long. The germline gives CDR1 SGHNT, CDR2 YYREEE (reference sequence). Trimming stripped 1 base from V and 1 base from J, with 12 bases between. The chain's CDR3 is CASSLFWAQSYEQYF. The DNA of the CDR3 is TGTGCCAGCAGCTTGTTTTGGGCGCAGTCCTACGAGCAGTACTTC.

This clone was counted between two and nine times. The genes are TRBV6-6 and TRBJ1-1, with TRBD1 matching over 7 bases. This CDR3 is 15 amino acids long. Unmatched junction bases numbered 5, after V lost 0 bases and J lost 4 bases. The V gene's germline CDR1 is MNHNY and CDR2 SVGAGI (reference sequence). Here the CDR3 reads CASSYSDRVGTEAFF. The CDR3 DNA reads as TGTGCCAGCAGTTACTCAGACAGGGTGGGCACTGAAGCTTTCTTT.

The V call is TRBV29-1, the J call TRBJ2-1, with TRBD2 as a possible D gene (5 bases). The CDR3 consists of 14 residues. The germline V and J ends were trimmed by 7 bases and 2 bases, with 15 bases remaining between them. The germline gives CDR1 SQVTM, CDR2 ANQGSEA. The CDR3: CSATTRRAYNEQFF. Here the CDR3 DNA reads TGCAGCGCCACAACCCGGCGGGCCTACAATGAGCAGTTCTTC.

This clone was seen just once. The chain has TRBV5-1 and TRBJ2-1; TRBD2 matches 7 bases. Germline CDR1 SGHRS, CDR2 YFSETQ. The CDR3 has 15 amino acids. J lost 5 bases, V lost 0 bases, and 5 bases had no gene match. As DNA, the CDR3 is TGCGCCAGCAGCTTGGTGCTAGCGGTTAACAATGAGCAGTTCTTC. This translates into CASSLVLAVNNEQFF.

V and J are TRBV4-3 and TRBJ2-5, with a tentative D call TRBD1 (5 bases). This CDR3 contains 20 residues. Trimming cost V 0 bases and J 5 bases, with 28 bases left between them. The germline V gene encodes CDR1 LGHNA and CDR2 YSLEER. The CDR3 DNA is TGCGCCAGCAGCCAAGATCTAAGGGGCGGAAGGTTCGACCCCGGGGAGACCCAGTACTTC. Protein product: CASSQDLRGGRFDPGETQYF.

This clone was picked up a small number of times. V usage is TRBV29-1 and J usage is TRBJ2-5, with TRBD2 identical over 11 bases. The V and J ends lost 5 bases and 1 base, in that order; junction bases with no gene match: 6. Looked up from germline, CDR1 is SQVTM and CDR2 is ANQGSEA. The CDR3 loop spans 15 amino acids. Written as DNA, the CDR3 is TGCAGCGTTACGATAGCGGGAGGGCCCCAAGAGACCCAGTACTTC. Amino acids: CSVTIAGGPQETQYF. Using reference TRBV29-1 and TRBJ2-5 for the parts outside the CDR3, the full variable domain is SAVISQKPSRDICQRGTSLTIQCQVDSQVTMMFWYRQQPGQSLTLIATANQGSEATYESGFVIDKFPISRPNLTFSTLTVSNMSPEDSSIYLCSVTIAGGPQETQYFGPGTRLLVL.

The chain employs TRBV5-8 and TRBJ2-5, with 10 bases identical to TRBD2. CDR3 length equals 14 residues. Germline V lookup: CDR1 SGHTS, CDR2 YDEGEE. V was pared by 5 bases and J by 4 bases, with 5 bases of the junction left unmatched. CDR3 sequence reads: CASSLAGGGETQYF. The CDR3 DNA is TGTGCCAGCAGTTTAGCGGGAGGCGGAGAGACCCAGTACTTC.